This T cell receptor (beta chain) is from a study of T cell changes during pregnancy in multiple sclerosis. Only one count was recorded for this clone. Method: immunoSEQ multiplex PCR; TCRdb's copy keeps in-frame clones and lacks some. The sample has about 59,000 clones, approximately 90% seen once. The starting material was peripheral blood, obtained in the first trimester of pregnancy. This TCR was recovered from a female donor with multiple sclerosis, enrolled in a pregnancy study.

The CDR3 is CASSGQQGSYEQYF. In DNA, the CDR3 is TGTGCCAGCAGTGGACAACAGGGCTCCTACGAGCAGTACTTC. V usage is TRBV6-5 and J usage is TRBJ2-7; D possibly corresponds to TRBD1 (6 bases). The germline gives CDR1 MNHEY, CDR2 SVGAGI. Trimming took off 5 bases at V and 0 bases at J, with 11 bases between the two ends. CDR3 size: 14 residues.